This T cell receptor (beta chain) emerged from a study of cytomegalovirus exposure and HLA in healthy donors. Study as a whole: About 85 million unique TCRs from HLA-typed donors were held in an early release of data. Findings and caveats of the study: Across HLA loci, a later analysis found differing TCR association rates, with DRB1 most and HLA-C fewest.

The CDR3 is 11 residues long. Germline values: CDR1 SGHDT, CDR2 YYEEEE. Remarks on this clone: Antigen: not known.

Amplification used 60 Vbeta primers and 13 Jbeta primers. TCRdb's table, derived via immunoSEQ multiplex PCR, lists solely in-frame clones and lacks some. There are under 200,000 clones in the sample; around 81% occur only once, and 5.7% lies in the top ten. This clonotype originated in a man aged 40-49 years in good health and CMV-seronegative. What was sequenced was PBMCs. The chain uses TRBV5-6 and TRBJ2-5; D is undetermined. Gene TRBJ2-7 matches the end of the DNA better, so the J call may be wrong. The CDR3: CASSFFYEQYF. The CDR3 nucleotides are TGTGCCAGCAGCTTTTTCTACGAGCAGTACTTC.